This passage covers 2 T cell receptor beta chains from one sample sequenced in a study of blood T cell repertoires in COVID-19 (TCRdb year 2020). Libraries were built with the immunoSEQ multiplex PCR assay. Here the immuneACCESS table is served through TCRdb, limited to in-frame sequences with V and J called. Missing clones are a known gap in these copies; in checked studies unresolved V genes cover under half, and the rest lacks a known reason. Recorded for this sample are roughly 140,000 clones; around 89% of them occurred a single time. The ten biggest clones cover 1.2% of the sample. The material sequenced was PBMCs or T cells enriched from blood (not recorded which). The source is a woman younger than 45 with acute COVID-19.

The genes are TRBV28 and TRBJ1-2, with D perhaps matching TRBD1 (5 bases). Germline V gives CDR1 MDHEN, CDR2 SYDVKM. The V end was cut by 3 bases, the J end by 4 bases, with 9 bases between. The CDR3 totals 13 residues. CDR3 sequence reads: CASSFGAAYGYTF. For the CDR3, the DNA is TGTGCCAGCAGTTTTGGGGCAGCCTATGGCTACACCTTC.

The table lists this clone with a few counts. The CDR3 is CASSQASQPQHF. In DNA, the CDR3 is TGTGCCAGCAGCCAAGCCAGTCAGCCCCAGCATTTT. V gene TRBV3-1 (or the pseudogene TRBV3-2) combines with J gene TRBJ1-5; no clear D gene. The ends were cut back, 1 base at V and 6 bases at J, with 4 bases in the middle. The CDR3 length is 12 residues. The germline CDR1 and CDR2 sequences are LGHDT and YNNKEL (reference sequence).